This TCR beta chain was profiled in a study of blood T cell repertoires in COVID-19. Background on the study: Acute-phase and convalescent COVID-19 samples originated in the United States, Italy and Spain.

Germline V gene lookup returns CDR1 SGHAT and CDR2 FQNNGV. This CDR3 region has 13 residues. V lost 1 base to trimming and J lost 8 bases; unmatched junction nucleotides: 1. Authors' methods: Quantification of nucleated cells was approximated via reference gene primer amplification. Using immunoSEQ multiplex PCR, the repertoire was profiled, and TCRdb retains in-frame clones only, with some absent. The V and J calls and the clone size are those of that table, but D and trimming were determined from the DNA. This sample carries some 190,000 clones, 85% to 90% of them seen once, and the ten largest clones take 7.5% to 9.5%.

The sample taken for sequencing was peripheral blood. The chain joins TRBV11-2 to TRBJ1-2; TRBD1 matches at 10 bases. The sequence was collected from a woman aged 55-70 years with acute or convalescent COVID-19. The CDR3 here is CASSLGGQGGYTF. The CDR3 nucleotides read TGTGCCAGCAGCTTAGGGGGACAGGGGGGCTACACCTTC.